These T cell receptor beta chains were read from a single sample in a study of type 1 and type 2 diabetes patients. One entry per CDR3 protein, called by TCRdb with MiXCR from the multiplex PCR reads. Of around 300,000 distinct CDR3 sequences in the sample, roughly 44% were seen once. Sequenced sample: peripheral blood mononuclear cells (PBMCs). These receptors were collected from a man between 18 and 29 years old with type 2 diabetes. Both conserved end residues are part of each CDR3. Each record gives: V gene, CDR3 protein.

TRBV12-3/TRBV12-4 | CASTEGGRSSTDTQYF
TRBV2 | CASSGARTGVDEQYF
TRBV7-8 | CASSSGTSLVEQFF
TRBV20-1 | CSARGNLQAGNSPLHF
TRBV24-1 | CATSDPDGEEQYF
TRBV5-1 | CASSTGQPYEQYF
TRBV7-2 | CASSQDGTSGGAKNIQYF
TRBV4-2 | CASSTWTFENTEAFF
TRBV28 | CASSSPSPYEQYF
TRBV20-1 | CSGGANYGYTF
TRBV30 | CAWSVLEETQYF
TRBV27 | CASSMRGTGVWEQYF
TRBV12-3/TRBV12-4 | CASMLSSGNTIYF
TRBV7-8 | CASSSATGVTDTQYF
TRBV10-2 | CASRLAGRETQYF
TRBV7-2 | CASSLAQGGNSPLHF
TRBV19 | CASSIYGTYNEQFF
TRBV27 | CASSELTGEETQYF
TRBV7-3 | CASSLVRLGAEQYF
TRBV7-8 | CASSPASGSYEQYF
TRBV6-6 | CAISASRGDYEQYF
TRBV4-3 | CASSQVQTGQPQHF
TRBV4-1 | CASSQVGKETQYF
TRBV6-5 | CARSRGRKTEAFF
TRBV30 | CAWGVGGGGYTF
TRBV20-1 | CSARSTDNYGYTF
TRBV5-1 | CASSPTVGNYGYTF
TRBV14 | CASSHDRSYEQYF
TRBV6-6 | CASKTAPYTDTQYF
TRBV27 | CASSFIPLGELFF
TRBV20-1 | CSARDQGLAREQYF
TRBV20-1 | CSARAPSGSYNEQFF
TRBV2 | CASSEYRGRFSDTQYF
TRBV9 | CASSEGLEPTYEQYF
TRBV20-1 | CSAYSGQDTYEQYF
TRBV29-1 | CSGLAHDEQYF
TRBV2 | CASRRGEKGYEQYF
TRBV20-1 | CSASSGALSYEQYF
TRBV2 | CASTNRAVSYEQYF
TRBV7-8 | CASSPGGGGLTEAFF